This T cell receptor (beta chain) was captured in a study of T cell clonality in common variable immunodeficiency. Study conclusions and caveats: Patient heterogeneity in the CVID cohort limited correlations between repertoire features and clinical complications. Common variable immunodeficiency TCR beta sequences reportedly had fewer deletions and N-nucleotide insertions. CVID subjects shared fewer TCRbeta clones than healthy controls did.

This clone has at least ten counts. Antigen: not known. The read finishes 3 residues shy of the CDR3 end, and the germline J gene is used to complete it. CVID and control samples used equivalent genomic DNA input. The protocol was immunoSEQ multiplex PCR, while the TCRdb copy is restricted to in-frame clones and leaves out a portion. Listed here are roughly 60,000 clones without any singletons, the top ten holding 1.6%. Unmatched junction bases numbered 17, after V lost 3 bases and J lost 4 bases. Germline CDR1 SGDLS, CDR2 YYNGEE. There are 20 residues in the CDR3. The origin of this receptor is a person aged 18 to 75 in good health. Sequencing was carried out using peripheral blood mononuclear cells. V and J are TRBV9 and TRBJ2-5; 14 nucleotides agree with TRBD2. CDR3 protein: CASSGSGGTSGSGGGETQYF. The covered CDR3 bases are TGTGCCAGCAGCGGCTCTGGGGGGACTAGCGGGAGTGGGGGCGGAGAGACC.